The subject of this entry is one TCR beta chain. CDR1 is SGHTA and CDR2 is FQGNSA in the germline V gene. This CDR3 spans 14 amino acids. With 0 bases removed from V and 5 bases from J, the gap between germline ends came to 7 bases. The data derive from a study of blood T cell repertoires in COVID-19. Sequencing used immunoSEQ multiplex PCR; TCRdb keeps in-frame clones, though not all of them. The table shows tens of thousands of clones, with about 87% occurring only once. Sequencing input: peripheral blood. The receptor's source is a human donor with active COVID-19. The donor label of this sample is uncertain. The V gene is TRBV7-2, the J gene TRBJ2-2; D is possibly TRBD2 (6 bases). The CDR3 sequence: CASSLARGTGELFF. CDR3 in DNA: TGTGCCAGCAGCTTAGCCCGGGGGACCGGGGAGCTGTTTTTT.